This T cell receptor beta chain originates from a study of blood T cell repertoires in COVID-19 (dated by TCRdb to the early 2020s). About the study as a whole: Samples from collaborators originated in the United States, Italy and Spain and spanned both the acute and convalescent phases of COVID-19. The prospective study material was composed of cDNA or gDNA derived from T cells, B-cell-depleted T cells, or PBMCs. Deeply sampled blood TCRbeta repertoires from subjects exposed to, actively infected with, or recovered from COVID-19 were included in the dataset. The repertoires were released in a freely available public database meant as a resource for research on the immune response to SARS-CoV-2. The samples were drawn from two sources: the first 160 participants of the ongoing ImmuneRACE study, and 950 to 1,500 subjects contributed by 6 global collaborators. The sample metadata nearly always contained a de-identified subject ID, COVID-19 status, age in years and sex. HLA class I and class II types, where available, came from metadata supplied by the sample provider rather than from assay-based typing.

Concerning this clone: No antigen is known for it. Base quality data are lacking; no much larger clone is found one base away.

TCRbeta CDR3 regions were amplified from genomic DNA by means of the immunoSEQ Assay, a bias-controlled multiplex PCR. Per the source publication's procedure: The number of nucleated cells in each sample was estimated by amplification of reference gene primers within the assay. Sequence reads were collapsed and filtered to measure the absolute abundance of every unique TCRbeta CDR3 rearrangement. For each sample, productive Simpson clonality was calculated as the square root of Simpson's diversity index over productive rearrangements. Held by TCRdb, this immuneACCESS table contains in-frame sequences only and omits some clones. Under half of the omission traces to an unresolved V gene where checked; the cause of the rest is unknown. D and trimming come from the DNA, and the V and J calls and clone size come from that table. This sample is represented by 200,000 to 250,000 clones; 86% of them were singletons. The ten biggest clones cover more than 8.5% of the sample.

Points the paper makes about the study in general: The quantity of clinical and demographic metadata differed by source and by participant and was supplied without curation.

One collaborating source in Seattle enrolled patients during active infection and followed them longitudinally through the course of disease. Each collaborating institution followed its own protocols to collect whole blood in K2EDTA tubes. For TCRbeta analysis, collaborator samples were shipped as frozen whole blood, as isolated PBMCs, or as DNA extracted from either sample type. CDR1 and CDR2 are drawn from the germline V gene: MNHNS, SASEGT. CDR3 length: 16 amino acids, cysteine to phenylalanine. The retained sequence is limited to the CDR3, 48 bases, with the frame set at the first base. V is shortened by 3 bases, J by 3 bases, and the region joining them spans 16 bases.

The sequenced sample consisted of peripheral blood. The TCR was taken from a woman in her fifties or sixties with COVID-19, enrolled during active disease. The chain is assembled from TRBV6-1 and TRBJ2-3; TRBD1 is a weak D gene call, 8 bases matching. Here the CDR3 is given as CASSDTRGRETDTQYF. Read as DNA, the sequence is TGTGCCAGCAGTGACACCAGGGGGCGGGAGACAGATACGCAGTATTTT.